The present T cell receptor (beta chain) was sequenced within a study of OX40 agonist ivuxolimab in advanced cancers. Measured with immunoSEQ multiplex PCR; TCRdb has only the in-frame clones, and not every one. Of some 130,000 clones in the sample, approximately 92% are singletons; the top ten hold around 0.55%. This clone has only a few counts. The V end was cut by 8 bases, the J end by 2 bases, with 16 bases between. Germline V gene data show CDR1 as SEHNR and CDR2 as FQNEAQ (reference sequence). This CDR3 region has 16 residues. This sample comprised CD4+ or CD8+ T cells sorted from blood, obtained in a trial of the OX40 agonist ivuxolimab. This TCR was recovered from an adult with an advanced solid tumor such as melanoma, head and neck, liver or kidney cancer. The genes are TRBV7-9 and TRBJ2-6; D is perhaps TRBD2 (6 bases). The chain's CDR3 is CASPFGAGTGANVLTF. The CDR3 nucleotides are TGTGCCAGCCCCTTCGGAGCGGGCACTGGGGCCAACGTCCTGACTTTC.